A selection of T cell receptor beta chains follows, all from one sample in a study of T-cell memory formation after mild COVID-19. TCRdb redid the calling of the 5' RACE reads with MiXCR, one entry per CDR3 protein. The sample carries tens of thousands of distinct CDR3 sequences, approximately 15% recorded once. Specimen: PBMCs or a T cell subset sorted from them (not recorded which). The receptors here all came from an adult woman who had mild COVID-19 (a few samples of this study predate the infection). Cell type and time point are not known. CDR3s include the opening cysteine and the closing phenylalanine or tryptophan. Fields, in order: J gene, clone size, D gene, V gene, CDR3 DNA, CDR3 protein. The D gene is left open where the match is weak. Only part of the rows carry a size: once, few, many, or a class if the clone is expanded.

>TRBJ2-1|.|TRBD2|TRBV30
TGTGCCTGGAGTATTTACCTAGCGGGGTTTATGGATGAGCAGTTCTTC
CAWSIYLAGFMDEQFF
>TRBJ2-3|few|TRBD2|TRBV6-2/TRBV6-3
TGTGCCAGCAGTTACGCCAGCGGGGGCACAGATACGCAGTATTTT
CASSYASGGTDTQYF
>TRBJ2-1|few|.|TRBV20-1
TGCAGTGCTACTAGGGACGCCGGCTCCTACAATGAGCAGTTCTTC
CSATRDAGSYNEQFF
>TRBJ2-1|few|TRBD2|TRBV15
TGTGCCACCAGCAGGAGCGGGGGGGCATACAATGAGCAGTTCTTC
CATSRSGGAYNEQFF
>TRBJ2-5|few|.|TRBV6-5
TGTGCCAGCAGTACTACAGGGTGGGAGACCCAGTACTTC
CASSTTGWETQYF
>TRBJ2-3|few|.|TRBV7-8
TGTGCCAGCAGCTCTACTAGGGACTTCCGCACAGATACGCAGTATTTT
CASSSTRDFRTDTQYF
>TRBJ2-1|.|TRBD1|TRBV20-1
TGCAGTGCGAGGGACAGGGGGCAATACAATGAGCAGTTCTTC
CSARDRGQYNEQFF
>TRBJ2-3|many|TRBD2|TRBV4-3
TGCGCCAGCAGCCAAGAACTAGCGGGAGGCACAGATACGCAGTATTTT
CASSQELAGGTDTQYF
>TRBJ1-6|.|.|TRBV13
TGTGCCAGCAGCCCTTCGGACAGCCTTAATTCACCCCTCCACTTT
CASSPSDSLNSPLHF
>TRBJ2-3|.|TRBD1|TRBV7-9
TGTGCCAGCAGCATCGACAGGGGGAGAAATACGCAGTATTTT
CASSIDRGRNTQYF
>TRBJ1-1|.|.|TRBV12-3/TRBV12-4
TGTGCCAGCAACCCGGAGGGGGGCACTGAAGCTTTCTTT
CASNPEGGTEAFF
>TRBJ2-1|many|TRBD1|TRBV11-2
TGTGCCAGCAGCAACCGACAGGGGGAATTCTTC
CASSNRQGEFF
>TRBJ2-2|many|.|TRBV12-3/TRBV12-4
TGTGCCAGCAGCCCGGGCGGCGCCGGGGAGCTGTTTTTT
CASSPGGAGELFF
>TRBJ2-1|few|.|TRBV7-7
TGTGCTAGCAGCTCCGGACTGGGTCAGGATGAGCAGTTCTTC
CASSSGLGQDEQFF
>TRBJ2-2|.|TRBD1|TRBV6-5
TGTGCCAGCAGTTCCGAGGACAGGGCTGAGACCGGGGAGCTGTTTTTT
CASSSEDRAETGELFF
>TRBJ2-3|few|.|TRBV7-3
TGTGCCAGCAGCTTAGGGGGCAAGGGGGGTACGCAGTATTTT
CASSLGGKGGTQYF
>TRBJ2-7|.|.|TRBV21-1
TGTGCCAGCAGCCCCCAGGGGGTAGGCTACGAGCAGTACTTC
CASSPQGVGYEQYF
>TRBJ2-1|.|TRBD1|TRBV6-5
TGTGCCAGCAGTTTCTACGCCGGGCAGGGGGCATTTGTAGGGTACAATGAGCAGTTCTTC
CASSFYAGQGAFVGYNEQFF